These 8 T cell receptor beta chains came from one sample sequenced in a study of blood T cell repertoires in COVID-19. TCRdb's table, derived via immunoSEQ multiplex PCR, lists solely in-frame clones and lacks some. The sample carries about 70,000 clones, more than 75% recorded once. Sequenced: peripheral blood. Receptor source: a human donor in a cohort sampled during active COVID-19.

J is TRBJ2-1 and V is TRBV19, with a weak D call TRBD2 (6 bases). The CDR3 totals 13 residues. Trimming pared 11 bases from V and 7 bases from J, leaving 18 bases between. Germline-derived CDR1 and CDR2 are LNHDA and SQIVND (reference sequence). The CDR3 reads CASGREYMNEQFF. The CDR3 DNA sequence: TGTGCCTCGGGTCGGGAGTACATGAATGAGCAGTTCTTC.

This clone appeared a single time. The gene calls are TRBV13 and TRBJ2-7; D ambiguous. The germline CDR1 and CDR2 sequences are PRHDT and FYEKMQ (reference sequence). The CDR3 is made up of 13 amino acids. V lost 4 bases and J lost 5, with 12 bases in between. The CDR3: CASSSNNINEQYF. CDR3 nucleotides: TGTGCCAGCAGCTCCAACAACATTAACGAGCAGTACTTC.

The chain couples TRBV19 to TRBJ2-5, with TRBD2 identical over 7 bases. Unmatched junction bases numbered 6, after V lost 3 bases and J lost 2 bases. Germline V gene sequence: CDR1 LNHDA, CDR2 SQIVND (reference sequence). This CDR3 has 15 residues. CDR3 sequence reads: CASSMGGIGQETQYF. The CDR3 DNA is TGTGCCAGTAGTATGGGGGGGATCGGGCAAGAGACCCAGTACTTC.

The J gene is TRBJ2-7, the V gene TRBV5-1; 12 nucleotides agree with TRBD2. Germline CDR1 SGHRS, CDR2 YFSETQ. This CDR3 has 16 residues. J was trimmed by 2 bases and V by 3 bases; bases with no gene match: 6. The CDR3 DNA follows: TGCGCCAGCAGCTGGGGAACTAGCGGGGGGACCTACGAGCAGTACTTC. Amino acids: CASSWGTSGGTYEQYF.

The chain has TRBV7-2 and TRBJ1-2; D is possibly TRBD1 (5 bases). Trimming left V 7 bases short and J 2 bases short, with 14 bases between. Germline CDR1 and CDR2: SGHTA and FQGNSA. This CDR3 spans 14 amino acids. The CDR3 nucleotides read TGTGCCAGCACCGACAAAGGGGTAAACTATGGCTACACCTTC. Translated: CASTDKGVNYGYTF.

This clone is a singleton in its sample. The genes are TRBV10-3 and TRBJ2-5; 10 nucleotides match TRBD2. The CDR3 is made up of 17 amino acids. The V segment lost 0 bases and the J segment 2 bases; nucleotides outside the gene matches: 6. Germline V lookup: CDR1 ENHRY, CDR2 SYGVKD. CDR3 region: CAISESTSGSVQETQYF. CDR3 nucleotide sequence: TGTGCCATCAGTGAGTCGACTAGCGGGTCGGTACAAGAGACCCAGTACTTC.

CDR3 in DNA: TGTGCCAGCAGTGTATACACCGGACTAGCCTCCTACAATGAGCAGTTCTTC. Translated: CASSVYTGLASYNEQFF. The chain is built from TRBV28 and TRBJ2-1; 8 bases map to TRBD2. Trimming took 5 bases from V and 0 from J; bases not matched to a gene: 9. There are 17 residues in the CDR3. The germline V gene has CDR1 MDHEN and CDR2 SYDVKM. Drawing the rest from reference TRBV28 and TRBJ2-1, the complete variable domain is DVKVTQSSRYLVKRTGEKVFLECVQDMDHENMFWYRQDPGLGLRLIYFSYDVKMKEKGDIPEGYSVSREKKERFSLILESASTNQTSMYLCASSVYTGLASYNEQFFGPGTRLTVL.

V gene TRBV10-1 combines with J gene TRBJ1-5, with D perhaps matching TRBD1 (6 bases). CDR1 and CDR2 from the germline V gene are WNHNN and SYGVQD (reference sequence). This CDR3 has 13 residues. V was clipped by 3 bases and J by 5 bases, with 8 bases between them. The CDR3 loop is CASSEQGYQPQHF. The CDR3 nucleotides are TGCGCCAGCAGTGAACAGGGATATCAGCCCCAGCATTTT.